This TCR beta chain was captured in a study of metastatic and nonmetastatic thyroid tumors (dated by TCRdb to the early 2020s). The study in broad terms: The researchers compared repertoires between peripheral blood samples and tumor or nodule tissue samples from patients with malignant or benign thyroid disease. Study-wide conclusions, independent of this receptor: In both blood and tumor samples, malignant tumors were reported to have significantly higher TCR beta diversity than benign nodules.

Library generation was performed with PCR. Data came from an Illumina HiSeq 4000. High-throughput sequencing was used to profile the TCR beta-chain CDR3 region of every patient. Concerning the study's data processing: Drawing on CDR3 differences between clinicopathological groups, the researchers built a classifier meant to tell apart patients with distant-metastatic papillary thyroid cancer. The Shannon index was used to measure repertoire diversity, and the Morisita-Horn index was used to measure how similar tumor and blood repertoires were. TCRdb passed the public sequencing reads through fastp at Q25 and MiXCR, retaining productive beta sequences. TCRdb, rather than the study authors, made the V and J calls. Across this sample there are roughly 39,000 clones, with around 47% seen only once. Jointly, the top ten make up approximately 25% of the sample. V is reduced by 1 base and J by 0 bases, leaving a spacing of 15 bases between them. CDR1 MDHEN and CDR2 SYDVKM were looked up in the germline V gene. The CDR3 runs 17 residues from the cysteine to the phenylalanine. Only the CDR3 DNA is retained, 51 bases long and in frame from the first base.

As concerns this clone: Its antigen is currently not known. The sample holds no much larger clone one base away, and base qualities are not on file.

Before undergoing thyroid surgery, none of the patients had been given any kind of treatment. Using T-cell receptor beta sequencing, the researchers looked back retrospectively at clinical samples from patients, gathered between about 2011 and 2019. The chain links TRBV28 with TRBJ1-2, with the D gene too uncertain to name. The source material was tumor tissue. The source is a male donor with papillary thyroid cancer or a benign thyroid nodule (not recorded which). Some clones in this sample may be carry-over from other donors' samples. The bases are TGTGCCAGCAGTTTATATCCCCCAACGATAGCTAACTATGGCTACACCTTC. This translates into CASSLYPPTIANYGYTF.